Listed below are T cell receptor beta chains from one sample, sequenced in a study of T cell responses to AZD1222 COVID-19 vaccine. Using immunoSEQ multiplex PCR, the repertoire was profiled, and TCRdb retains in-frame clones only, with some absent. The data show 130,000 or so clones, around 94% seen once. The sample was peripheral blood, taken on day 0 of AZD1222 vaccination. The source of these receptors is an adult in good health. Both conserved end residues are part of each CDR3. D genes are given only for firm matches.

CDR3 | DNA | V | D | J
CASTSGGNEKLFF | TGTGCCAGCACATCGGGAGGGAATGAAAAACTGTTTTTT | TRBV12-3/TRBV12-4 | . | TRBJ1-4
CASRADRGGNYGYTF | TGTGCCAGCAGAGCGGACAGGGGTGGAAACTATGGCTACACCTTC | TRBV2 | TRBD1 | TRBJ1-2
CASSLTLPPKDTQYF | TGTGCCAGCAGTTTGACACTCCCCCCCAAAGATACGCAGTATTTT | TRBV27 | . | TRBJ2-3
CASRVRGNTGELFF | TGTGCCAGCCGTGTAAGGGGGAACACCGGGGAGCTGTTTTTT | TRBV21-1 | . | TRBJ2-2
CASEDMEPNYGYTF | TGTGCCAGCGAAGACATGGAGCCGAACTATGGCTACACCTTC | TRBV2 | . | TRBJ1-2
CASGSDRVEPQHF | TGTGCTAGTGGATCGGACAGGGTTGAGCCCCAGCATTTT | TRBV12-5 | TRBD1 | TRBJ1-5
CASRPWGGEQYF | TGTGCCAGCAGACCCTGGGGGGGCGAGCAGTACTTC | TRBV6-5 | TRBD2 | TRBJ2-7
CASSIENWGTEAFF | TGTGCCAGCAGTATAGAAAACTGGGGGACTGAAGCTTTCTTT | TRBV28 | . | TRBJ1-1
CASSQGDLYGYTF | TGTGCCAGCAGCCAAGGGGACCTTTATGGCTACACCTTC | TRBV3-1/TRBV3-2 | . | TRBJ1-2
CAISEFWVLAKNIQYF | TGTGCCATCAGTGAATTTTGGGTCCTAGCCAAAAACATTCAGTACTTC | TRBV10-3 | . | TRBJ2-4
CASSLRLSGGNTQYF | TGTGCCAGCAGCTTAAGGTTAAGCGGGGGGAACACGCAGTATTTT | TRBV7-8 | TRBD2 | TRBJ2-3
CASSLGLGGTTDTQYF | TGTGCCAGCAGCTTAGGGCTCGGCGGGACCACAGATACGCAGTATTTT | TRBV7-2 | . | TRBJ2-3
CASSFGGRGGNQPQHF | TGTGCCAGCAGCTTCGGGGGCAGGGGAGGCAATCAGCCCCAGCATTTT | TRBV5-8 | . | TRBJ1-5
CASSDRGPTSGGSYEQYF | TGTGCCAGCAGTGATAGGGGTCCAACTAGCGGGGGGTCCTACGAGCAGTACTTC | TRBV2 | TRBD2 | TRBJ2-7